This entry describes one T cell receptor beta chain. The sample comes from a study of blood T cell repertoires in COVID-19. About the research overall: The analysed material was cDNA or gDNA that came from T cells, B-cell-depleted T cells, or PBMCs.

The data were produced by immunoSEQ multiplex PCR, yet TCRdb's version contains in-frame clones alone and is incomplete. The sample shows tens of thousands of clones, over 70% of them seen only once. This CDR3 has 15 residues. V trimming: 3 bases; J trimming: 4 bases; junction bases outside the gene matches: 5. CDR1 is KGHDR, CDR2 SFDVKD, per germline. V usage is TRBV24-1 and J usage is TRBJ1-2; 9 bases match TRBD1. The source of this sequence is a man between 65 and 85 years old who had recovered from COVID-19. Sample: peripheral blood. The CDR3 DNA is TGTGCCACCAGTGATAACGGACAGGGGCGCTATGGCTACACCTTC. Protein product: CATSDNGQGRYGYTF.